The T cell receptor (beta chain) under discussion was sequenced for a study of blood T cell repertoires in COVID-19. The CDR3 has 16 residues. Germline lookup yields CDR1 LGHNA and CDR2 YSLEER. Trimming shortened V by 0 bases and J by 2 bases, and 14 bases separated the two germline ends. The repertoire was sequenced with immunoSEQ multiplex PCR; TCRdb's copy has only in-frame clones and lacks some. Among some 670,000 clones listed, 80% to 90% were seen once. This receptor was identified in a woman under 30 with acute or convalescent COVID-19. The chain recombines TRBV4-3 with TRBJ2-7; tentatively, D is TRBD1 (5 bases). Sequencing was carried out using peripheral blood. CDR3 sequence: CASSQESQGSTYEQYF. The CDR3 DNA reads TGCGCCAGCAGCCAAGAAAGTCAGGGCAGCACCTACGAGCAGTACTTC.